This TCR beta chain was identified during a study of identical twins. This clonotype was recorded once. Its cognate antigen is unknown. Per germline, CDR1 KGHSH and CDR2 LQKENI. Germline trimming cut 4 bases from V and 5 bases from J; bases unmatched to any gene: 5. The CDR3 runs 15 residues. Study-level points and caveats: Abundant beta clonotypes from cord blood had fewer insertions, unlike memory repertoires, which showed none. Out-of-frame TCR alpha sharing observed in monozygotic twins exceeded model estimates.

Each CDR3 protein is one row after TCRdb ran MiXCR on the 5' RACE reads. Of fewer than 550,000 distinct CDR3 sequences in the sample, more than 13% are singletons; the top ten hold 0.95% to 1%. These data were also reused for a study on yellow fever vaccine responses in identical twins. From that report: The T cell response to vaccination in identical twins was reportedly partly convergent and partly personalized.

Sequencing was done on a sample of CD4+ T cells sorted from blood. J is TRBJ1-1 and V is TRBV18; 12 nucleotides match TRBD1. The origin of this receptor is a young woman in good health. This CDR3 is CASSRGQGAQTEAFF. The CDR3 DNA reads as TGTGCCAGCTCACGGGGACAGGGGGCGCAGACTGAAGCTTTCTTT.